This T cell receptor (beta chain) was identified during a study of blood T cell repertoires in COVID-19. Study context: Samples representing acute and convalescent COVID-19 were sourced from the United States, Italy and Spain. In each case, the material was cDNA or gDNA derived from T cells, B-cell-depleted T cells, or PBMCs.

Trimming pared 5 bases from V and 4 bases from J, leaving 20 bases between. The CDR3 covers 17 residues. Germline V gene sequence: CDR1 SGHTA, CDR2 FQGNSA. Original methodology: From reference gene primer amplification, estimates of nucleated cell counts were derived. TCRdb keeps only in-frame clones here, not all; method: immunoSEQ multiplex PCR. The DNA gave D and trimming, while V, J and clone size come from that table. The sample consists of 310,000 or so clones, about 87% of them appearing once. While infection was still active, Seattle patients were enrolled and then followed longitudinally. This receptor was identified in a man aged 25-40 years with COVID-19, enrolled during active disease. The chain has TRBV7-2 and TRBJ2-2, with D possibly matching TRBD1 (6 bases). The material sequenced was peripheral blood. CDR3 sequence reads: CASSQHDRTTVTGELFF. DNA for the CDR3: TGTGCCAGCAGCCAACACGACAGGACCACGGTCACCGGGGAGCTGTTTTTT.